Detailed here is one TCR beta chain. This clone was recorded only once. Its antigen is still unknown. No base-level quality is on record; no much larger clone is a single base apart. Related bone marrow donors provided peripheral blood samples on the day of marrow donation. Viable CD3+CD4+ or CD3+CD8+ cells that were CCR7+CD45RA+CD45RO-CD95-CD27+CD28+ were defined as naive T cells. Peripheral blood and bone marrow mononuclear cells were isolated by Ficoll-Hypaque density centrifugation and cryopreserved. FACS on a FACSAria II was used to sort CD4+ and CD8+ T cells, including the naive and memory subsets. The germline ends are 17 bases apart after V is trimmed by 4 bases and J by 3 bases. Based on the germline V gene, the CDR1 and CDR2 sequences are SGDLS and YYNGEE. The cysteine opens and the phenylalanine closes a CDR3 of 15 amino acids. The read is trimmed to its CDR3 DNA, 45 bases read in frame from base 1.

This sample stems from a study of T cells after posttransplantation cyclophosphamide (dated by TCRdb to about 2016). About the study as a whole: Using TRB sequencing, the study followed how the T cell repertoire rebuilt after myeloablative bone marrow transplantation with posttransplantation cyclophosphamide given as GVHD prophylaxis. Antigen receptor sequencing covered samples from a few dozen PTCy-treated patients and approximately 15 of their related bone marrow donors. Blood from all 35 or so PTCy patients with 1-year posttransplant specimens was subjected to TRB sequencing. Up to 3 additional blood samples from 2 to 5.2 years after transplant were also TRB-sequenced in 3 patients, as was pretransplant blood from 4 patients. TRA and TRB clonality were tightly correlated in eight to ten samples, so subsequent TCR analyses focused on TRB only. Public TRB sequences were searched against a database of over 3,000 sequences associated with responses to pathogens, tumor antigens, self-antigens and alloantigens. The study at large found these results: At 1-2 months, donor-recipient similarity was low but rose over the first year, and the later blood repertoires were often dominated by donor CD8+ memory clones. Across the 45 to 55 patients, TRB clonality was highly associated with recipient CMV seropositivity and CMV reactivation, and diversity with PTCy was similar to that in the CNI/methotrexate controls. The TRB repertoires of T cells infiltrating skin or GI tract showed only limited overlap with the TRB repertoires of T cells in blood.

TRB sequencing used genomic DNA with the immunoSEQ assay at survey resolution or the hsTCRB kit. The published analysis was carried out like this. The immunoSEQ software handled the initial read processing, while the LymphoSeq R package was used for the repertoire analyses. Clonality was computed as 1 minus normalized Shannon entropy, and a Gini coefficient was also calculated for each TRB dataset. Phenotypes of unsorted samples were inferred by mapping TRB sequences from sorted subsets of the recipient or donor onto unsorted samples of the same recipient. TCRdb provides this immuneACCESS table in a form limited to in-frame rearrangements. Some clones are lacking; in checked studies, under half of them reflect an unresolved V gene, and why the rest are absent is not known. That table is the source of V, J and clone size, and D and trimming were worked out from the DNA. The sample includes 8,500 to 9,500 clones, with 98% observed a single time. The top ten hold about 0.25% of the sample.

The sequenced sample was naive CD8+ T cells sorted from PBMCs. Recombination joined TRBV9 with TRBJ2-7; a tentative D call is TRBD1 (5 bases match). The source is a man over 45 in good health, CMV-negative, and a related stem cell transplant donor. The CDR3 amino acid sequence is: CASSPRQGTFYEQYF. In nucleotide form, the sequence is TGTGCCAGCAGCCCCCGGCAGGGTACCTTCTACGAGCAGTACTTC.